These 11 T cell receptor beta chains were sequenced from one sample in a study of Ad26.COV2.S vaccination and SARS-CoV-2 variants. The sample's treatment: some 20 received Ad26.COV2.S at low or high dose, single or two shots; about 5 received placebo; per-sample allocation not given. Vaccine and placebo recipients were sampled on day 63 after the first injection. Method: immunoSEQ multiplex PCR; TCRdb's copy keeps in-frame clones and lacks some. The data contain 380,000 or so clones, roughly nine tenths of them singletons. Sequencing was performed on peripheral blood, taken in a trial of Ad26.COV2.S vaccine versus placebo. Source of these receptors: a person between 18 and 65 years old who received the Ad26.COV2.S COVID-19 vaccine or a placebo.

In this sample, this clone turned up a few times. CDR3 loop: CSASLGEHGNEQFF. The CDR3 DNA reads as TGCAGTGCTAGTCTCGGGGAGCATGGTAATGAGCAGTTCTTC. The chain links TRBV20-1 to TRBJ2-1; D is perhaps TRBD2 (5 bases). Germline V lookup: CDR1 DFQATT, CDR2 SNEGSKA (reference sequence). This CDR3 spans 14 amino acids. The V end was cut by 3 bases, the J end by 7 bases, with 16 bases between.

The chain couples TRBV7-2 to TRBJ1-5; no firm D call. CDR3 length equals 15 residues. Trimming cost V 1 base and J 4 bases, with 11 bases left between them. From germline, CDR1 is SGHTA and CDR2 FQGNSA. CDR3 in amino acids: CASSLENSRNQPQHF. The CDR3 DNA is TGTGCCAGCAGCTTAGAAAACAGTCGGAATCAGCCCCAGCATTTT. The entire variable domain, with the rest obtained from reference TRBV7-2 and TRBJ1-5, is as follows: GAGVSQSPSNKVTEKGKDVELRCDPISGHTALYWYRQSLGQGLEFLIYFQGNSAPDKSGLPSDRFSAERTGGSVSTLTIQRTQQEDSAVYLCASSLENSRNQPQHFGDGTRLSIL.

This chain uses TRBV5-1 with TRBJ1-1, with a tentative D call TRBD1 (5 bases). CDR3 length: 13 residues. V was pared by 4 bases and J by 13 bases, with 20 bases between. CDR1 SGHRS and CDR2 YFSETQ come from the germline V gene. CDR3 in amino acids: CASSTGGGDGGFF. The CDR3 DNA reads as TGCGCCAGCAGCACCGGCGGGGGTGACGGAGGTTTCTTT.

This clone is a singleton in its sample. The chain recombines TRBV9 with TRBJ1-3, with D perhaps matching TRBD1 (5 bases). This CDR3 has 16 amino acids. Germline V gene lookup returns CDR1 SGDLS and CDR2 YYNGEE. V lost 2 bases and J lost 0, with 12 bases in between. The CDR3, as DNA: TGTGCCAGCAGCGTCTTAGGGGACCCCTCTGGAAACACCATATATTTT. Translated, it gives CASSVLGDPSGNTIYF. The full variable domain, rest sourced from reference TRBV9 and TRBJ1-3, is DSGVTQTPKHLITATGQRVTLRCSPRSGDLSVYWYQQSLDQGLQFLIQYYNGEERAKGNILERFSAQQFPDLHSELNLSSLELGDSALYFCASSVLGDPSGNTIYFGEGSWLTVV.

Only one count was recorded for this clone. The rearrangement links TRBV6-5 to TRBJ1-6; D unresolved. In germline, CDR1 is MNHEY, CDR2 SVGAGI. Trimming took off 5 bases at V and 4 bases at J, with 12 bases between the two ends. The CDR3 covers 15 residues. The CDR3 sequence: CASSRSRRYNSPLHF. The CDR3, as DNA: TGTGCCAGCAGTAGGTCCAGGAGGTATAATTCACCCCTCCACTTT.

The chain combines TRBV11-3 with TRBJ2-2; D is uncertain. From germline, CDR1 is SGHNT and CDR2 YENEEA. This CDR3 spans 12 amino acids. The V and J ends lost 8 bases and 3 bases respectively, with 7 bases between them. The CDR3 nucleotides are TGTGCCAGCCGCGCTTACACCGGGGAGCTGTTTTTT. As protein: CASRAYTGELFF. The entire variable domain, with the rest obtained from reference TRBV11-3 and TRBJ2-2, is as follows: EAGVVQSPRYKIIEKKQPVAFWCNPISGHNTLYWYLQNLGQGPELLIRYENEEAVDDSQLPKDRFSAERLKGVDSTLKIQPAELGDSAVYLCASRAYTGELFFGEGSRLTVL.

V is TRBV7-9 and J is TRBJ2-7, with D unresolved. The ends were cut back, 3 bases at V and 2 bases at J, with 11 bases in the middle. Germline-derived CDR1 and CDR2 are SEHNR and FQNEAQ (reference sequence). CDR3 length: 14 amino acids. The CDR3 is CASSLVTRAYEQYF. In DNA, the CDR3 is TGTGCCAGCAGCTTGGTGACAAGAGCCTACGAGCAGTACTTC. Variable domain in full (rest from reference TRBV7-9 and TRBJ2-7): DTGVSQNPRHKITKRGQNVTFRCDPISEHNRLYWYRQTLGQGPEFLTYFQNEAQLEKSRLLSDRFSAERPKGSFSTLEIQRTEQGDSAMYLCASSLVTRAYEQYFGPGTRLTVT.

V is TRBV30 and J is TRBJ1-4; D is possibly TRBD1 (5 bases). The ends were cut back, 2 bases at V and 7 bases at J, with 11 bases in the middle. This CDR3 region has 13 residues. CDR1 is GTSNPN and CDR2 is SVGIG in the germline V gene (reference sequence). CDR3 DNA: TGTGCCTGGAGTCCGGGGCTAGGTGAAAAACTGTTTTTT. As protein: CAWSPGLGEKLFF.

J is TRBJ1-6 and V is TRBV27, with TRBD1 identical over 8 bases. The CDR3 extends over 15 amino acids. Trimming cost V 4 bases and J 6 bases; bases outside gene matches: 5. CDR1 MNHEY and CDR2 SMNVEV come from the germline V gene (reference sequence). The DNA of the CDR3 is TGTGCCAGCAGTTCGATCGGACAGGGTAATTCACCCCTCCACTTT. Protein: CASSSIGQGNSPLHF.

This clone was seen once. The V gene is TRBV7-8, the J gene TRBJ1-5; 7 bases are shared with TRBD1. The V gene's germline CDR1 is SGHVS and CDR2 FQNEAQ. The CDR3 runs 16 residues. J lost 5 bases, V lost 0 bases, and 7 bases had no gene match. CDR3 nucleotides: TGTGCCAGCAGCTTAGCGGCAGGGGGGGTGGATCAGCCCCAGCATTTT. Protein product: CASSLAAGGVDQPQHF.

The CDR3 reads CASSKKGQADEKLFF. CDR3 coding DNA: TGTGCCAGCAGCAAAAAGGGCCAGGCGGATGAAAAACTGTTTTTT. The rearrangement links TRBV5-4 to TRBJ1-4; D not certain. This CDR3 region has 15 residues. V was pared by 4 bases and J by 6 bases, with 16 bases between. Germline assignment: CDR1 SGHNT and CDR2 YYREEE (reference sequence). Together with reference TRBV5-4 and TRBJ1-4, the CDR3 gives the full variable domain: ETGVTQSPTHLIKTRGQQVTLRCSSQSGHNTVSWYQQALGQGPQFIFQYYREEENGRGNFPPRFSGLQFPNYSSELNVNALELDDSALYLCASSKKGQADEKLFFGSGTQLSVL.